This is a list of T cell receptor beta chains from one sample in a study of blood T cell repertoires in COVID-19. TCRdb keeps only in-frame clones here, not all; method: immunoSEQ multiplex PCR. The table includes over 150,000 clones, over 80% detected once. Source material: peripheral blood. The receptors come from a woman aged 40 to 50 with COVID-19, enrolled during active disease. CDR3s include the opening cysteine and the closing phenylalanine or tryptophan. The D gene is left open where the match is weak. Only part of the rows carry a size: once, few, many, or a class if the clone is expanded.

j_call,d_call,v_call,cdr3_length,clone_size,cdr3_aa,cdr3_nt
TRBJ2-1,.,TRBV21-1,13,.,CASRQEAYNEQFF,TGTGCCAGCAGGCAGGAGGCCTACAATGAGCAGTTCTTC
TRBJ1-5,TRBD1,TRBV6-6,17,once,CASSLGQGGSSNQPQHF,TGTGCCAGCAGTCTTGGACAGGGAGGGAGCAGCAATCAGCCCCAGCATTTT
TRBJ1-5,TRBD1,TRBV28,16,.,CASRVDRGLGSQPQHF,TGTGCCAGCAGGGTTGACAGGGGGCTAGGGAGTCAGCCCCAGCATTTT
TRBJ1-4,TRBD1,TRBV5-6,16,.,CASSLLGDRGGEKLFF,TGTGCCAGCAGCCTCCTAGGGGACAGGGGCGGTGAAAAACTGTTTTTT
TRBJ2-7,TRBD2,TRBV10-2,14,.,CASSGLAGAYEQYF,TGCGCCAGCAGTGGGCTAGCGGGGGCCTACGAGCAGTACTTC
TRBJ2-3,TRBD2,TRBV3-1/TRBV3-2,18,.,CASSQDGGAGGRTDTQYF,TGTGCCAGCAGCCAAGATGGTGGTGCGGGGGGGCGAACAGATACGCAGTATTTT
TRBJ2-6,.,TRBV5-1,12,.,CAPSSGANVLTF,TGCGCCCCCTCGTCGGGGGCCAACGTCCTGACTTTC
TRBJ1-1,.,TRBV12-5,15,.,CASGLFGGGNTEAFF,TGTGCTAGTGGTTTGTTTGGAGGCGGGAACACTGAAGCTTTCTTT
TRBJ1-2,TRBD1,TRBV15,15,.,CATSREMGQGYGYTF,TGTGCCACCAGCAGAGAAATGGGACAGGGTTACGGCTACACCTTC
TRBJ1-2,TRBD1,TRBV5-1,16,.,CASSGGQGALNYGYTF,TGCGCCAGCAGTGGGGGACAGGGGGCCCTTAACTATGGCTACACCTTC
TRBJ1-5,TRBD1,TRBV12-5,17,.,CASGLLLTGEKDQPQHF,TGTGCTAGTGGTTTGTTGTTAACAGGGGAGAAGGACCAGCCCCAGCATTTT
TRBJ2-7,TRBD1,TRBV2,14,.,CASSERGRLYEQYF,TGTGCCAGCAGTGAAAGGGGGCGGCTCTACGAGCAGTACTTC
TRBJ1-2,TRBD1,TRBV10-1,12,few,CASSEGADRAVF,TGCGCCAGCAGTGAGGGGGCAGACAGGGCCGTCTTC
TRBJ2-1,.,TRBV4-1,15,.,CASSQAKEFDNEQFF,TGCGCCAGCAGCCAAGCTAAGGAGTTCGACAATGAGCAGTTCTTC
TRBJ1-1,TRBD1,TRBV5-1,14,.,CASNKQGADTEAFF,TGCGCCAGCAACAAACAGGGGGCGGACACTGAAGCTTTCTTT
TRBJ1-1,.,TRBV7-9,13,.,CASANQGFAEAFF,TGTGCCAGCGCCAATCAGGGTTTCGCTGAAGCTTTCTTT
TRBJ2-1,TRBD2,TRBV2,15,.,CASIETTSGYNEQFF,TGTGCCAGCATAGAAACGACTAGCGGTTACAATGAGCAGTTCTTC
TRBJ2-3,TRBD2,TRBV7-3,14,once,CASSLGLDTDTQYF,TGTGCCAGCAGCTTGGGACTAGACACAGATACGCAGTATTTT
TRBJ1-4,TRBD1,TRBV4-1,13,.,CASFPGGDEKLFF,TGCGCCAGCTTTCCAGGGGGTGATGAAAAACTGTTTTTT
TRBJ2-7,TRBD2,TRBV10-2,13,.,CASSASGPYEQYF,TGCGCCAGCAGTGCTAGCGGACCCTACGAGCAGTACTTC
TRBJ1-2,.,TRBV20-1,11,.,CSAKVQDGYTF,TGCAGTGCTAAAGTACAGGATGGCTACACCTTC
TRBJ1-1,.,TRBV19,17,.,CASSIGSRGRVVANAFF,TGTGCCAGTAGTATAGGGAGTAGGGGTAGAGTAGTGGCGAACGCTTTCTTT
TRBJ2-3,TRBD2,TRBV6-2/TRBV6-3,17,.,CASSPGTSGRQKDTQYF,TGTGCCAGCAGCCCAGGGACTAGCGGGAGACAAAAAGATACGCAGTATTTT
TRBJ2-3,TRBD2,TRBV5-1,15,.,CASSFSGGLTDTQYF,TGCGCCAGCAGCTTTAGCGGGGGGTTGACAGATACGCAGTATTTT
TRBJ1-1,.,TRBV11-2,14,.,CASSLGLAVTEAFF,TGTGCCAGCAGCTTAGGTCTGGCAGTCACTGAAGCTTTCTTT
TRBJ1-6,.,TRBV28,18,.,CASSLGEGRSSYNSPLHF,TGTGCCAGCAGTTTGGGCGAGGGCCGTAGCTCCTATAATTCACCCCTCCACTTT
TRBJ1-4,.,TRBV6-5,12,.,CASRNSRAKLFF,TGTGCCAGCAGGAATAGTCGTGCGAAACTGTTTTTT
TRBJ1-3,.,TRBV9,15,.,CASSVHEDSGNTIYF,TGTGCCAGCAGCGTCCACGAGGACTCTGGAAACACCATATATTTT
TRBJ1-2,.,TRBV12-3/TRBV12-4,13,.,CASTPWGPDGYTF,TGTGCCAGCACCCCCTGGGGCCCAGATGGCTACACCTTC
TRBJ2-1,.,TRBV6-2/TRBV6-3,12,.,CASSLPSGEQFF,TGTGCCAGCAGCCTCCCGAGCGGTGAGCAGTTCTTC
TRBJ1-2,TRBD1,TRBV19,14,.,CASSMRTGDYGYTF,TGTGCCAGTAGTATGCGGACAGGCGACTATGGCTACACCTTC
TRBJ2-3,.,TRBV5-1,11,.,CASSPQNTQYF,TGCGCCAGCAGCCCCCAAAATACGCAGTATTTT
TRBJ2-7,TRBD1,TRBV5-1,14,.,CASSLARGPYEQYF,TGCGCCAGCAGCTTGGCCAGGGGGCCCTACGAGCAGTACTTC
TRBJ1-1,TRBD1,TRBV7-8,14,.,CASRRNQGDTEAFF,TGTGCCAGCAGACGAAATCAGGGGGACACTGAAGCTTTCTTT
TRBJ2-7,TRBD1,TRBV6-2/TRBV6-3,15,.,CASSRRGQGFDEQYF,TGTGCCAGCAGTCGGAGGGGACAGGGTTTCGACGAGCAGTACTTC
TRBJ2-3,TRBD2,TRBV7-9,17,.,CASSPRLAGVSTDTQYF,TGTGCCAGCAGCCCGAGACTAGCGGGGGTTAGCACAGATACGCAGTATTTT
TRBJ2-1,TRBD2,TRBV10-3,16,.,CAISDLAGGYYNEQFF,TGTGCCATCAGTGATTTGGCGGGAGGTTACTACAATGAGCAGTTCTTC
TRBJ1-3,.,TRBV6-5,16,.,CASSYSIHSGGNTIYF,TGTGCCAGCAGTTACTCGATACACAGTGGAGGAAACACCATATATTTT
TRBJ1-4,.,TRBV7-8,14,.,CASSLGGGFEKLFF,TGTGCCAGCAGCTTAGGGGGAGGGTTTGAAAAACTGTTTTTT
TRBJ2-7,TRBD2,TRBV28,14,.,CASSWGSGAYEQYF,TGTGCCAGCAGCTGGGGTAGCGGGGCTTACGAGCAGTACTTC
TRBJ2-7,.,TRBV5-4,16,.,CASSPGGQAQTGEQYF,TGTGCCAGCAGTCCCGGAGGGCAGGCCCAAACCGGCGAGCAGTACTTC
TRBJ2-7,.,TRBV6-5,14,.,CASSLGQGGYEQYF,TGTGCCAGCAGTTTGGGGCAGGGAGGCTACGAGCAGTACTTC